This T cell receptor (beta chain) was sequenced for a study of Ad26.COV2.S vaccination and SARS-CoV-2 variants (dated by TCRdb to about 2021). At the level of the whole study: Vaccine-arm donors came from COV1001, a multicentre, randomized, double-blind, placebo-controlled phase I-IIa trial of Ad26.COV2.S in healthy adults. Trial participants were randomized into five groups of five, in which low-dose or high-dose Ad26.COV2.S was given once or twice, or placebo was given on both occasions. A total of approximately 30 samples were included in the TCR-sequenced set, comprising about 20 Ad26.COV2.S vaccine recipients, 5 placebo recipients and 8 SARS-CoV-2 convalescent individuals. Dosing of Ad26.COV2.S was intramuscular, at either 5x10^10 or 1x10^11 viral particles, delivered as one shot or as two shots spaced 56 days apart. Blinding of investigators to trial group allocation was maintained during experiments and outcome assessment. The specificity and breadth of SARS-CoV-2-reactive T cell receptors after Ad26.COV2.S vaccination were assessed by TCRbeta repertoire sequencing.

The immunoSEQ Assay was used to sequence TCRbeta CDR3 regions. After extraction, genomic DNA underwent amplification by bias-controlled multiplex PCR, followed by high-throughput sequencing. The paper's processing steps were these. Collapsing and filtering of sequences were performed to quantify the absolute abundance of each unique TCRbeta CDR3 region. T cell fraction was estimated by normalizing TCRbeta template counts to usable DNA, which was measured by amplifying reference genes present in all nucleated cells. Repertoire TCRs were annotated as SARS-CoV-2-specific when V gene, CDR3 amino acid sequence and J gene were exactly matched to a known reactive TCR set. MIRA supplied the reference SARS-CoV-2 TCR set, which was filtered for enrichment in COVID-19-positive ImmuneCODE repertoires so that public or cross-reactive TCRs were removed. Drawing on the MIRA antigens, annotated TCRs were analysed further at the level of specific ORF or position within ORF. Breadth was defined as annotated unique rearrangements over total unique productive rearrangements; depth was the summed frequency of those rearrangements. Two-sided Wilcoxon rank-sum tests were used to compare TCR breadth between groups. The table comes from immuneACCESS by way of TCRdb, which keeps in-frame sequences with V and J called. Part of the clones is missing from these tables; in studies checked, under half for an unresolved V gene and the rest for unknown reasons. Clonal size and the V and J genes are those of that table, whereas D and trimming came from the DNA. Recorded for this sample are about 350,000 clones; around 83% of them occurred a single time. Roughly 3.5% of the sample is taken by the ten largest.

CDR1 SGHTA and CDR2 FQGNSA were looked up in the germline V gene. Counted from cysteine to phenylalanine, this CDR3 has 15 amino acids. Only the CDR3 DNA stays, 45 bases, in frame from base 1. V has 2 bases trimmed and J has 5 bases trimmed; junction bases matching no gene number 4. The paper as a whole reports these results and caveats: After vaccination, substantial breadth of spike-specific CD8+ and CD4+ T cell responses was reported. Ad26.COV2.S recipients had higher spike-specific TCR breadth than placebo recipients (P = 0.0014). The study was not powered to compare responses between vaccine doses or regimens. Vaccine and placebo recipients had similar non-spike TCR breadth, a finding consistent with the vaccine containing only spike. According to the authors, total T cell responses may have been underestimated by the TCR breadth and depth analyses.

In light of the paper, this sample's treatment or condition label describes: some 20 received Ad26.COV2.S at low or high dose, single or two shots; about 5 received placebo; per-sample allocation not given. Repertoires of vaccine and placebo recipients were sequenced from samples taken on day 63 after the first injection. In Cohort 1b, fewer than 30 adults aged 18-55 years were enrolled at a single site in Boston, USA, between 29 July and 7 August 2020. Ad26.COV2.S consisted of a replication-incompetent adenovirus type 26 vector by which a prefusion-stabilized SARS-CoV-2 spike protein from the original Wuhan strain was expressed. As to this clone: It lacks a known antigen. No much larger clone exists at a distance of one base, and base qualities are not known.

The starting material was peripheral blood, obtained in a trial of Ad26.COV2.S vaccine versus placebo. This TCR came from a person between 18 and 65 years old who received the Ad26.COV2.S COVID-19 vaccine or a placebo. The chain is encoded by TRBV7-2 joined to TRBJ2-2, with 8 middle bases fitting TRBD1. The CDR3 protein is CASSLQGARTGELFF. At the DNA level, the sequence is TGTGCCAGCAGCTTACAGGGGGCTCGGACCGGGGAGCTGTTTTTT.